Following are 5 T cell receptor beta chains from one sample sequenced in a study of blood T cell repertoires in COVID-19. Sequencing used immunoSEQ multiplex PCR; TCRdb keeps in-frame clones, though not all of them. Counted here are around 72,000 clones, about 87% occurring once; the ten biggest clones make up more than 7.5%. What was sequenced was peripheral blood. These receptors were taken from a man aged 50-60 years with active COVID-19.

The chain links TRBV19 to TRBJ2-5, with D possibly matching TRBD2 (5 bases). There are 15 residues in the CDR3. The germline CDR1 and CDR2 sequences are LNHDA and SQIVND (reference sequence). V lost 3 bases and J lost 5, with 16 bases in between. The CDR3 reads CASSIGLLAGETQYF. CDR3 nucleotides: TGTGCCAGTAGTATTGGTCTTCTAGCCGGGGAGACCCAGTACTTC.

This sequence joins TRBV11-2 and TRBJ1-1; D unclear. This CDR3 has 14 amino acids. The germline gives CDR1 SGHAT, CDR2 FQNNGV. V was cut by 5 bases and J by 6 bases, with 16 bases left in between. CDR3 loop: CASSLIVGVAEAFF. CDR3 nucleotide sequence: TGTGCCAGCAGCCTAATAGTGGGAGTGGCTGAAGCTTTCTTT.

V gene TRBV29-1 combines with J gene TRBJ1-2, with TRBD1 as a possible D gene (5 bases). Trimming took 6 bases from V and 5 from J, leaving 13 bases between them. Germline CDR1 reads SQVTM; CDR2 reads ANQGSEA. The CDR3 length is 12 residues. The CDR3, as DNA: TGCAGCGTAGAGGAACAGGTGTATGGCTACACCTTC. It is translated as CSVEEQVYGYTF.

This clone is a singleton in its sample. The V gene is TRBV5-1, the J gene TRBJ2-1; 7 bases agree with TRBD2. The CDR3 covers 16 residues. V dropped 6 bases and J dropped 0; count of bases not matched to a gene: 9. CDR1 SGHRS and CDR2 YFSETQ come from the germline V gene. The CDR3 reads CASTPTGGSSYNEQFF. CDR3 coding DNA: TGCGCCAGCACCCCTACGGGGGGAAGCTCCTACAATGAGCAGTTCTTC.

The rearrangement joins TRBV19 to TRBJ1-1; D is unresolved. Per the germline V gene, CDR1 is LNHDA and CDR2 is SQIVND (reference sequence). V lost 9 bases, J lost 0 bases, and 8 bases lay in between. The CDR3 totals 12 residues. The CDR3 region is CASTAMNTEAFF. CDR3 in DNA: TGTGCCAGCACAGCAATGAACACTGAAGCTTTCTTT.